This TCR beta chain was captured by sequencing in a study of cytotoxic CD8 clonotypes in ibrutinib-treated CLL. In the study overall: Mean yields were around 260,000 productive templates and about 97,000 productive rearrangements per sample.

In the case of this clone: Its specificity is not known.

Study findings and constraints: Rare overall, public clonotypes shrank or held steady under therapy. Clonality rose at ibrutinib response and fell back toward baseline at progression.

TCRdb's copy holds only in-frame clones and misses some; the assay was immunoSEQ multiplex PCR. Among 200,000 or so clones listed, 60% to 80% were seen once. This CDR3 is built from 14 residues. From germline, CDR1 is SGHNT and CDR2 YYREEE (reference sequence). The junction had 2 bases not matched to a gene; V was cut back by 1 base and J by 5 bases. The source is a human donor with chronic lymphocytic leukemia. The starting material was PBMCs, obtained after 12 months of ibrutinib treatment. The chain joins TRBV5-4 to TRBJ1-4, with TRBD1 matching 7 bases. For the CDR3, the DNA is TGTGCCAGCAGCTTGACAGGGGCCAATGAAAAACTGTTTTTT. It is translated as CASSLTGANEKLFF.